This T cell receptor (beta chain) was profiled in a study of cytomegalovirus exposure and HLA in healthy donors. The study's findings and limits: In a later analysis, common viral pathogens appeared linked to several of the most significant clusters.

The CDR3 length is 12 residues. In germline, CDR1 is SGHNT, CDR2 YENEEA. The germline V and J ends were trimmed by 2 bases and 3 bases, with 5 bases remaining between them. A note on this clone: Its antigen is unknown.

A multiplex PCR was run with 60 Vbeta primers and 13 Jbeta primers. Measured with immunoSEQ multiplex PCR; TCRdb has only the in-frame clones, and not every one. The sample includes some 160,000 clones, roughly 88% of them seen just once. What was sequenced was PBMCs. The rearrangement joins TRBV11-3 to TRBJ2-7; D uncertain. The TCR was taken from a woman between 18 and 29 years old in good health and CMV-seronegative. CDR3 in DNA: TGTGCCAGCAGCTTAACAGACTACGAGCAGTACTTC. It codes for CASSLTDYEQYF.